This T cell receptor beta chain comes out of a study of T cell responses to AZD1222 COVID-19 vaccine. The CDR3 extends over 18 amino acids. Trimming cost V 5 bases and J 0 bases; bases outside gene matches: 11. Germline CDR1 and CDR2: MNHNY and SVGAGI (reference sequence). A note on this clone: Antigen specificity is unknown.

Study-level results: Females outnumbered males among donors, who were mostly white British; clonal diversity was possibly underestimated. Only 5 or 6 people who got AZD1222 tested seropositive at baseline. Across the whole spike, CD4 TCRs peaked at regions 160-218 and 743-854.

The method was immunoSEQ multiplex PCR; TCRdb's version includes in-frame clones alone and lacks a portion of them. The repertoire includes just under 95,000 clones, 65% to 90% of them detected once, and roughly 10% sits in the top ten. The material sequenced was peripheral blood, taken on day 0 of AZD1222 vaccination. The clonotype was recovered from an adult in good health. V gene TRBV6-6 combines with J gene TRBJ1-4, with 8 bases lining up with TRBD1. The CDR3 DNA is TGTGCCAGCAGTCTCCAGGGGGCCCAGGGTGCAACTAATGAAAAACTGTTTTTT. Translated, it gives CASSLQGAQGATNEKLFF.